In this sample, the clone carrying this T cell receptor beta chain turned up a few times. What it binds is unknown. TCRdb called the 5' RACE reads again in MiXCR, with one record for every CDR3 protein. The sample holds tens of thousands of distinct CDR3 sequences, more than 15% seen once. This entry is derived from a study of CD8 T cells in ankylosing spondylitis. V lost 1 base and J lost 5; bases outside the gene matches: 3. There are 16 residues in the CDR3. Broader study findings: Researchers report that disease-linked clones proved CD8+ and relatively rare in peripheral blood. Some of these motif variants have turned up before, in reports on reactive arthritis synovial fluid and blood. Clones tied to disease were said to be significantly enriched in matched ankylosing spondylitis synovial fluid.

Material: blood. This receptor was identified in a male donor with ankylosing spondylitis or in good health (not recorded which). The chain carries TRBV12-3 or TRBV12-4 and TRBJ2-2; 11 nucleotides agree with TRBD2. DNA for the CDR3: TGTGCCAGCAGTTTAGGACTAGCGGGAAGTACCGGGGAGCTGTTTTTT. Translated, it gives CASSLGLAGSTGELFF.